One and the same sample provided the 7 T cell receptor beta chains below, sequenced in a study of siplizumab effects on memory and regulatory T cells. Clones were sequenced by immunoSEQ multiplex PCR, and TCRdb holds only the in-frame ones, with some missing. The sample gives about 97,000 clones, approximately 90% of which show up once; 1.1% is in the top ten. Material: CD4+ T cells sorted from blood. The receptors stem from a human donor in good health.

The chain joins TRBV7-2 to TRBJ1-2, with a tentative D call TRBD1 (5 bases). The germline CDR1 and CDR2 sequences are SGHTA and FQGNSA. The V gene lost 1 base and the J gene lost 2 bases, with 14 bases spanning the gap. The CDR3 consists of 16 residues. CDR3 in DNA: TGTGCCAGCAGCTTAGTCCACGGGGACCTAAACTATGGCTACACCTTC. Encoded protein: CASSLVHGDLNYGYTF.

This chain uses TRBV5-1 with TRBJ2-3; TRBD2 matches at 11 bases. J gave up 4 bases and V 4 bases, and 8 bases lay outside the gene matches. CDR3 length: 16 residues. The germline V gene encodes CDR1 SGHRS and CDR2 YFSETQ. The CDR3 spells CASSRPGLAVADTQYF. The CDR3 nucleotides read TGCGCCAGCAGCCGTCCGGGACTAGCGGTGGCAGATACGCAGTATTTT.

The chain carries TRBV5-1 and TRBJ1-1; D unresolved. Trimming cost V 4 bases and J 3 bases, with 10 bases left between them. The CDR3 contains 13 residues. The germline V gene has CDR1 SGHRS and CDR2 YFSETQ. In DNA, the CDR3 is TGCGCCAGCAGCCTCGATCTAGACACTGAAGCTTTCTTT. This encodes CASSLDLDTEAFF.

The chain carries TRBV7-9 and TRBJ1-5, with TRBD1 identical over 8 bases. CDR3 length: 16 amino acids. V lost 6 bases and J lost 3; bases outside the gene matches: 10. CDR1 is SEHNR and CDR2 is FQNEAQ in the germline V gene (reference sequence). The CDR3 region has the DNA TGTGCCAGCAGTTCTACCAGGGGGCTGAACAATCAGCCCCAGCATTTT. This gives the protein CASSSTRGLNNQPQHF. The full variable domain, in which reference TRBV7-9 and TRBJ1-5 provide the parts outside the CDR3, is DTGVSQNPRHKITKRGQNVTFRCDPISEHNRLYWYRQTLGQGPEFLTYFQNEAQLEKSRLLSDRFSAERPKGSFSTLEIQRTEQGDSAMYLCASSSTRGLNNQPQHFGDGTRLSIL.

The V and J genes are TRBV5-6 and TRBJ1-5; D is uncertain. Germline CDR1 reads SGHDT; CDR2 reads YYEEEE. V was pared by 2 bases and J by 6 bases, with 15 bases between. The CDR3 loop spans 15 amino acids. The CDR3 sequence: CASSFSRRVAQPQHF. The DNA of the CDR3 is TGTGCCAGCAGCTTTTCTCGGAGGGTTGCTCAGCCCCAGCATTTT. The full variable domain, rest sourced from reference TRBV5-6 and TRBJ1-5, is DAGVTQSPTHLIKTRGQQVTLRCSPKSGHDTVSWYQQALGQGPQFIFQYYEEEERQRGNFPDRFSGHQFPNYSSELNVNALLLGDSALYLCASSFSRRVAQPQHFGDGTRLSIL.

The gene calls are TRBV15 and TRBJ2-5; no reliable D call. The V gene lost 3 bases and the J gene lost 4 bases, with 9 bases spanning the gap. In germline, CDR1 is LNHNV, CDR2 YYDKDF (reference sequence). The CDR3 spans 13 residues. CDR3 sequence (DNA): TGTGCCACCAGCAGGGGGTCCTCAGAGACCCAGTACTTC. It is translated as CATSRGSSETQYF.

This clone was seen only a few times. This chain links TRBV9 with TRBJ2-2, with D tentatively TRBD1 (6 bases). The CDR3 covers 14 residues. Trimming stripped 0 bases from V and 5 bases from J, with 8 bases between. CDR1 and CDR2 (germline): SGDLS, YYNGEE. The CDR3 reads CASSVDRVTGELFF. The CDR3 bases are TGTGCCAGCAGCGTAGACAGGGTGACCGGGGAGCTGTTTTTT.